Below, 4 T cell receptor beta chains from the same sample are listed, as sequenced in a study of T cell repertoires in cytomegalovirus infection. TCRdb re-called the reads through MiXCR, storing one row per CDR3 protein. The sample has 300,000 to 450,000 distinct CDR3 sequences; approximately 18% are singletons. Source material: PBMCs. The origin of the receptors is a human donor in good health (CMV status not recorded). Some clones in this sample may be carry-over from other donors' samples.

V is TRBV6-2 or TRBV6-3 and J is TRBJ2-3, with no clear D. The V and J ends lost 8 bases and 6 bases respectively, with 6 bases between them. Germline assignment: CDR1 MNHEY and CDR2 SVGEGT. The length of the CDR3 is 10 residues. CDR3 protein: CASARDTQYF. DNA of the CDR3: TGTGCCAGCGCCCGGGATACGCAGTATTTT.

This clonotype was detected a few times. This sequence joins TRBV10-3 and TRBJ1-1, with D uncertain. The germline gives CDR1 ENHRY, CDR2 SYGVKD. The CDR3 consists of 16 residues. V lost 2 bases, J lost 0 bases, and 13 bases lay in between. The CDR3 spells CAISEEDRRLNTEAFF. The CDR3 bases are TGTGCCATCAGTGAGGAAGATAGGCGGTTGAACACTGAAGCTTTCTTT.

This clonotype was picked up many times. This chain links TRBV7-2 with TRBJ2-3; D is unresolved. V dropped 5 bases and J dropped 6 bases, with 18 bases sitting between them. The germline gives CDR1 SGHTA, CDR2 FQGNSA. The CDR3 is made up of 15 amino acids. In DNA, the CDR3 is TGTGCCAGCAGCCTACTGACCTCAACAGCGGATACGCAGTATTTT. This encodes CASSLLTSTADTQYF.

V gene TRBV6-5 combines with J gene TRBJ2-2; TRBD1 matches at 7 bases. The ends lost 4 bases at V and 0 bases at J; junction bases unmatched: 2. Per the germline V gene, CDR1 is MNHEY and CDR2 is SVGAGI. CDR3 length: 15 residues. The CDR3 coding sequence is TGTGCCAGCAGTTCCCAGGGGGCGAACACCGGGGAGCTGTTTTTT. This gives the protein CASSSQGANTGELFF.